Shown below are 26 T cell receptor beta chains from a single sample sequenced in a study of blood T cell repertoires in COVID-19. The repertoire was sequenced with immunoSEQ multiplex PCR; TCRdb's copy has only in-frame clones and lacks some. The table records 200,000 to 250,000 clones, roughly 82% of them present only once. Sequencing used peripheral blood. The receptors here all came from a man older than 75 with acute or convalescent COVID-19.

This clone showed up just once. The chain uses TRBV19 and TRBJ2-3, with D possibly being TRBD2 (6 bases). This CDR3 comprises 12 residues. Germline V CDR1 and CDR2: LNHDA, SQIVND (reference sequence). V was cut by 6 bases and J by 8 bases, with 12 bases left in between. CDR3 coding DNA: TGTGCCAGTAGCCCCGGGGGAGGTACGCAGTATTTT. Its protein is CASSPGGGTQYF.

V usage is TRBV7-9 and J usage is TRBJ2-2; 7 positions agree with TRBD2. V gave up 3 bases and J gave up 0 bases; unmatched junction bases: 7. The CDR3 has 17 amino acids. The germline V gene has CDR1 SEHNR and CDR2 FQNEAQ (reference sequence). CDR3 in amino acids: CASSLYGGNANTGELFF. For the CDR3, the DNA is TGTGCCAGCAGCTTGTACGGGGGGAACGCGAACACCGGGGAGCTGTTTTTT.

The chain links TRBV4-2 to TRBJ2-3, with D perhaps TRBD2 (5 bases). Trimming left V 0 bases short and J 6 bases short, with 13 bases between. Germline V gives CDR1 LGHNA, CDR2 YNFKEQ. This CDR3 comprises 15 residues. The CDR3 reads CASSQDRRTVDTQYF. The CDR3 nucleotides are TGTGCCAGCAGCCAAGACAGGAGGACCGTCGATACGCAGTATTTT.

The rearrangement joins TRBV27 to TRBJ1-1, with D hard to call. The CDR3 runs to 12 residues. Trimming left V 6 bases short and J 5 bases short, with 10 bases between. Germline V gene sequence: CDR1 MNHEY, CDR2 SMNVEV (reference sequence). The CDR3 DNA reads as TGTGCCAGCAGATCCTCCGGGACTGAAGCTTTCTTT. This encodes CASRSSGTEAFF.

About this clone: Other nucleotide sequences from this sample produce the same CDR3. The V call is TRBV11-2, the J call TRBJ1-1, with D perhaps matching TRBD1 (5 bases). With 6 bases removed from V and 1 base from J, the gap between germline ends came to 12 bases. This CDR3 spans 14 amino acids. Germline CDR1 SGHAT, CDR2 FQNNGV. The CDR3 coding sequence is TGTGCCAGCAGTTTATCCGGGGGGAACACTGAAGCTTTCTTT. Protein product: CASSLSGGNTEAFF. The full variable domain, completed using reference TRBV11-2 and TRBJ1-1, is EAGVAQSPRYKIIEKRQSVAFWCNPISGHATLYWYQQILGQGPKLLIQFQNNGVVDDSQLPKDRFSAERLKGVDSTLKIQPAKLEDSAVYLCASSLSGGNTEAFFGQGTRLTVV.

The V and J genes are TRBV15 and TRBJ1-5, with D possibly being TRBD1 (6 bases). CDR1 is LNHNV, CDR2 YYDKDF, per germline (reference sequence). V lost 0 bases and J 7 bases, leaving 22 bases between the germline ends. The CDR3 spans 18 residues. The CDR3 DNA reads TGTGCCACCAGCAGAGATCCCCCTGCCACAGGGATCGGACAGCCCCAGCATTTT. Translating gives CATSRDPPATGIGQPQHF. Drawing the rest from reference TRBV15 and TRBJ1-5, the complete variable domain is DAMVIQNPRYQVTQFGKPVTLSCSQTLNHNVMYWYQQKSSQAPKLLFHYYDKDFNNEADTPDNFQSRRPNTSFCFLDIRSPGLGDTAMYLCATSRDPPATGIGQPQHFGDGTRLSIL.

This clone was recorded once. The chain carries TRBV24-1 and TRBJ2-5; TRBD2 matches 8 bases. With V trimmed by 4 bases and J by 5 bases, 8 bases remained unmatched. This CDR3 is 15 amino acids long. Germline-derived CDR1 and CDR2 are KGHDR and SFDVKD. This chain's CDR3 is CATSEPDPGGETQYF. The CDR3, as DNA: TGTGCCACCAGTGAACCGGACCCGGGAGGGGAGACCCAGTACTTC.

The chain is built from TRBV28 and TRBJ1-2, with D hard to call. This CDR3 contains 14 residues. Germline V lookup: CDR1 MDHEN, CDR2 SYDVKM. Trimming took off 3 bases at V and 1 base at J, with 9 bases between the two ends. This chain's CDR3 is CASSLGSFNYGYTF. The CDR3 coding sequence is TGTGCCAGCAGTTTGGGCAGTTTTAACTATGGCTACACCTTC.

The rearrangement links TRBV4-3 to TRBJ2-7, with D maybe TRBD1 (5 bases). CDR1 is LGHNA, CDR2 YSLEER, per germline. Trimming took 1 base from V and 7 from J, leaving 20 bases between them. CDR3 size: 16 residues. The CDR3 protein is CASSQVGQSPFMEQYF. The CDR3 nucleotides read TGCGCCAGCAGCCAAGTGGGGCAGTCCCCTTTTATGGAGCAGTACTTC.

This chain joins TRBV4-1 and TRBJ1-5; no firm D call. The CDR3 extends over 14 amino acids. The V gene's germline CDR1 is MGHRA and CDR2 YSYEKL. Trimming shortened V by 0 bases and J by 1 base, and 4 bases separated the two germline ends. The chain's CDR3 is CASSQDSSNQPQHF. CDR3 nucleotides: TGCGCCAGCAGCCAAGATTCGAGCAATCAGCCCCAGCATTTT.

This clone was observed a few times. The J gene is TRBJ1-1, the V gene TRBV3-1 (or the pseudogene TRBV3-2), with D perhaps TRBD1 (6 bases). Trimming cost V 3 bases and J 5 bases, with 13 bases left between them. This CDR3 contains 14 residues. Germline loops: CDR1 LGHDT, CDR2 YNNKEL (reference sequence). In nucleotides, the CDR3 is TGTGCCAGCAGCCAGTACAGGGCCAGTACTGAAGCTTTCTTT. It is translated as CASSQYRASTEAFF.

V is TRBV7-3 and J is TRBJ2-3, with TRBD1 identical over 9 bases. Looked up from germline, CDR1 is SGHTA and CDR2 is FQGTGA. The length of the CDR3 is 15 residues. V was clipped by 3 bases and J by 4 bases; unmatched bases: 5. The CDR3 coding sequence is TGTGCCAGCAGCTTTGGACAGGGGAGACCAGATACGCAGTATTTT. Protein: CASSFGQGRPDTQYF.

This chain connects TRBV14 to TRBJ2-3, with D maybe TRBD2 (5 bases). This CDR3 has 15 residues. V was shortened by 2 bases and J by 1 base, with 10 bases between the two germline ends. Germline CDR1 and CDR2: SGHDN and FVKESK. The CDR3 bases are TGTGCCAGCAGCCAATACGCCGGGGGCACAGATACGCAGTATTTT. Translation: CASSQYAGGTDTQYF. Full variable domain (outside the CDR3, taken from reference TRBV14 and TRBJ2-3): EAGVTQFPSHSVIEKGQTVTLRCDPISGHDNLYWYRRVMGKEIKFLLHFVKESKQDESGMPNNRFLAERTGGTYSTLKVQPAELEDSGVYFCASSQYAGGTDTQYFGPGTRLTVL.

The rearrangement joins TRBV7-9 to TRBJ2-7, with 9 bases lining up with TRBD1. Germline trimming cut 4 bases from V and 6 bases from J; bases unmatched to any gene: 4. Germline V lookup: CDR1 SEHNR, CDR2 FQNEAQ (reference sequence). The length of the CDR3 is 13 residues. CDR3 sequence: CASSWTGDIEQYF. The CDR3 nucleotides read TGTGCCAGCAGCTGGACAGGGGACATCGAGCAGTACTTC.

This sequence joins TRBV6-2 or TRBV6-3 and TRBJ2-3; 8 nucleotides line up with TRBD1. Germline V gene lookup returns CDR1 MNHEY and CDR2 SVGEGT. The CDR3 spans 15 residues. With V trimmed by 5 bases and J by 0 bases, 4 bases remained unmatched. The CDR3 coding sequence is TGTGCCAGCAGTGGACAGGGACGCAGCACAGATACGCAGTATTTT. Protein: CASSGQGRSTDTQYF.

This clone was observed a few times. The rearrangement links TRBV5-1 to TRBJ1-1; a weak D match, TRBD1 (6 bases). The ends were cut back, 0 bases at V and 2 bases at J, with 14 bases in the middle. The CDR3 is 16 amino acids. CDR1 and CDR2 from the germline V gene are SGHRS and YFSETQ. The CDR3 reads CASSLARQGLNTEAFF. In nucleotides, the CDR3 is TGCGCCAGCAGCTTGGCCCGGCAGGGGCTAAACACTGAAGCTTTCTTT.

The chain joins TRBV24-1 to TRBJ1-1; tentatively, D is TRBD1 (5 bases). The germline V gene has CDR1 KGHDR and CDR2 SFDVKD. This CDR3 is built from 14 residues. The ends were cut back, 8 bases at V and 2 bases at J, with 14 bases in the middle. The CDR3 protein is CATMKGRGNTEAFF. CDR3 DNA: TGTGCCACCATGAAAGGTAGGGGAAACACTGAAGCTTTCTTT.

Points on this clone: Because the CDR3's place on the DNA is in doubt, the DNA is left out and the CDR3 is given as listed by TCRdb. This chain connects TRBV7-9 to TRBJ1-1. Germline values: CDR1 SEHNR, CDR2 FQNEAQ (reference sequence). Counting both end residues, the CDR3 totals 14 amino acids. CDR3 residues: CASSLEGGWGGGTF.

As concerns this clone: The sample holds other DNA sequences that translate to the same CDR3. This CDR3 reads CATSTTDGGQGAYNEQFF. In DNA form, the CDR3 reads TGTGCCACCAGTACGACTGATGGGGGACAGGGGGCTTACAATGAGCAGTTCTTC. J is TRBJ2-1 and V is TRBV24-1; TRBD1 agrees at 12 bases. Trimming removed 6 bases from V and 4 bases from J; junction bases left unmatched: 12. The CDR3 is 18 residues long. Germline V CDR1 and CDR2: KGHDR, SFDVKD.

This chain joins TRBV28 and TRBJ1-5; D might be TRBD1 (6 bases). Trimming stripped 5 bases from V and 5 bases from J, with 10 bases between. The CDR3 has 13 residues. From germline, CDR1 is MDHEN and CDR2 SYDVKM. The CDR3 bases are TGTGCCAGCAGTGAGGACAGTTATCAGCCCCAGCATTTT. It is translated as CASSEDSYQPQHF.

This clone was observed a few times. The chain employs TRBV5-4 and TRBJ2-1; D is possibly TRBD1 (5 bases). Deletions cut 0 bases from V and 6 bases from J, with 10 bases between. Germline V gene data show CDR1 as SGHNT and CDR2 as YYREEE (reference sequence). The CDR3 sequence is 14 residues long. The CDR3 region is CASSLAVRGNEQFF. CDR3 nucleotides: TGTGCCAGCAGCTTGGCCGTTAGGGGCAATGAGCAGTTCTTC.

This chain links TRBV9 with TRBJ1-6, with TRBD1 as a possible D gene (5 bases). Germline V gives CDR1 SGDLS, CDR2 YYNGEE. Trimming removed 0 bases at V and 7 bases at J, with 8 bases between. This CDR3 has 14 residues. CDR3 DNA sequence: TGTGCCAGCAGCGTAGCGACAGCCAATTCACCCCTCCACTTT. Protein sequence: CASSVATANSPLHF.

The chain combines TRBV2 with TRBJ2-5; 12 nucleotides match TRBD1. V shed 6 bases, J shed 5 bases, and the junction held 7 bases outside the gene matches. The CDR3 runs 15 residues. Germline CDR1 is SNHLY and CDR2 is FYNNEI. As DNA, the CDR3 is TGTGCCAGCAGCGGGGACAGGGGGCGATTGGAGACCCAGTACTTC. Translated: CASSGDRGRLETQYF.

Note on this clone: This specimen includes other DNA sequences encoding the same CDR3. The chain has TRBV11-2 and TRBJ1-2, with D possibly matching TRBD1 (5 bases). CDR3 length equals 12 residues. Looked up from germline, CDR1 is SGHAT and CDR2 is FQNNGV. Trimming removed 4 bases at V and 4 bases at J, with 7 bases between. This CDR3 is CASSSTGYGYTF. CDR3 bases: TGTGCCAGCAGCTCTACAGGCTATGGCTACACCTTC.

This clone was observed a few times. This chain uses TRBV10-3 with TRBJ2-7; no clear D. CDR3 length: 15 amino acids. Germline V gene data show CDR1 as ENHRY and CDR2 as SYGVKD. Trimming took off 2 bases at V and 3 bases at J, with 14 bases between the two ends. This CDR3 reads CAISEEVSSGYEQYF. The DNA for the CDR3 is TGTGCCATCAGTGAGGAGGTTTCTTCGGGCTACGAGCAGTACTTC.

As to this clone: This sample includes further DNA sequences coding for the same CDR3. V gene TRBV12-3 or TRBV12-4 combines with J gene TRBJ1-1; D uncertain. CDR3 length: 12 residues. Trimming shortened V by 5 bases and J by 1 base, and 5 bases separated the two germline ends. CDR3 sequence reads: CASSPRNTEAFF. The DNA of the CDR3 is TGTGCCAGCAGTCCGAGGAACACTGAAGCTTTCTTT.